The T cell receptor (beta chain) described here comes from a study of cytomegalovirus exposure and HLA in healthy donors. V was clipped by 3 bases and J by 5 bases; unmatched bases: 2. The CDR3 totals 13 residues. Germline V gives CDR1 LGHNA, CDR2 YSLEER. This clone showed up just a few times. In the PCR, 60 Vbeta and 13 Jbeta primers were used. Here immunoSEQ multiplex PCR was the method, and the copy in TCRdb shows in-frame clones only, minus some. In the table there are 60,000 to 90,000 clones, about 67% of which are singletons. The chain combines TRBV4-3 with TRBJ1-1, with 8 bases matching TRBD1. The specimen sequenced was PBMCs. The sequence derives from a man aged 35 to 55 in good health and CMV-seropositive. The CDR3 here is CASSQTGVTEAFF. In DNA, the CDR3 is TGCGCCAGCAGCCAGACAGGGGTGACTGAAGCTTTCTTT.